This T cell receptor (beta chain) was sequenced for a study of shared clonotypes between healthy human individuals. Deep-level assay runs were performed. The authors distributed each subset's genomic DNA evenly over several immunoSEQ plates. The protocol was immunoSEQ multiplex PCR, while the TCRdb copy is restricted to in-frame clones and leaves out a portion. Here the sample spans roughly 1,500,000 clones, approximately 98.5% being singletons. CDR3 length: 14 residues. Germline V CDR1 and CDR2: SGHAT, FQNNGV. The germline V and J ends were trimmed by 2 bases and 2 bases, with 9 bases remaining between them.

The genes are TRBV11-2 and TRBJ2-5; D gene unclear. The sequenced material came from naive CD4+ T cells sorted from blood. Regarding subset: CD45RA+ positively selected. The receptor was isolated from a man younger than 40 in good health. DNA for the CDR3: TGTGCCAGCAGCTTAACGGGTAGTCAAGAGACCCAGTACTTC. It codes for CASSLTGSQETQYF.